The present TCR beta chain was sequenced within a study of graft-versus-host responses after intestinal transplantation. TCRdb's table, derived via immunoSEQ multiplex PCR, lists solely in-frame clones and lacks some. The data show tens of thousands of clones, 90% to 95% seen once. CDR1 is LGHNA, CDR2 YSLEER, per germline. V shed 0 bases, J shed 5 bases, and the junction held 2 bases outside the gene matches. The CDR3 extends over 15 amino acids. In the case of this clone: Its antigen remains unidentified.

The rearrangement joins TRBV4-3 to TRBJ2-3; TRBD2 matches at 10 bases. This sequence was found in a human donor who received an intestinal transplant. Sequencing was performed on unstimulated CD8+ T cells sorted from spleen or lymph node cells, taken before intestinal transplant. CDR3: CASSQDRLAGDTQYF. DNA of the CDR3: TGCGCCAGCAGCCAAGACAGACTAGCGGGAGATACGCAGTATTTT.